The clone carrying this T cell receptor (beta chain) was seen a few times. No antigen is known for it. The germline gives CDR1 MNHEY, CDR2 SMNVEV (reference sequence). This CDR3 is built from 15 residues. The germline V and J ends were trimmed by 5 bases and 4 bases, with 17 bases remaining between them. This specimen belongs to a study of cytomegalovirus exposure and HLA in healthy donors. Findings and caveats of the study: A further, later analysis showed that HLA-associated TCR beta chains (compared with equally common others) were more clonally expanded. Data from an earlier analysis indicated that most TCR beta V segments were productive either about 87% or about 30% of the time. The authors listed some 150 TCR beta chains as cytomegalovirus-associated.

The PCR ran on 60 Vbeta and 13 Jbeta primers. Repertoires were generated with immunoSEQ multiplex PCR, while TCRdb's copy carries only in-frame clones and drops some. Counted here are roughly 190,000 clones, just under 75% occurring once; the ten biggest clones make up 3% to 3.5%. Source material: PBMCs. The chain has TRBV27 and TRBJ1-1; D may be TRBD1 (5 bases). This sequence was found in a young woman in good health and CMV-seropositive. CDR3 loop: CASSTRDSGATEAFF. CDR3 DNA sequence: TGTGCCAGCAGTACCCGGGACTCCGGGGCCACTGAAGCTTTCTTT.